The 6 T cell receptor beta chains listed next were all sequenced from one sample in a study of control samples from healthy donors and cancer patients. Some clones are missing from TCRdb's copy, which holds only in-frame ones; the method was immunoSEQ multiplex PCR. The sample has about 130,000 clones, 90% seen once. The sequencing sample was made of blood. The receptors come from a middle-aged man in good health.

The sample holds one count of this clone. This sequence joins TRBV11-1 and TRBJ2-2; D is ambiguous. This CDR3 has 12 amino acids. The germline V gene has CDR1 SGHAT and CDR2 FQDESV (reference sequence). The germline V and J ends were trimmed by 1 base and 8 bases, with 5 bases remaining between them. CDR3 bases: TGTGCCAGCAGCTTAGAAGCGGGGGAGCTGTTTTTT. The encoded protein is CASSLEAGELFF.

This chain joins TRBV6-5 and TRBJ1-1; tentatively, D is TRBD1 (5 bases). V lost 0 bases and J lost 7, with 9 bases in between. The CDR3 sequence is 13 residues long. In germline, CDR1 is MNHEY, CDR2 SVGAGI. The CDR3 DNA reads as TGTGCCAGCAGTTACTCAGGCGGGGGTGAAGCTTTCTTT. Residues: CASSYSGGGEAFF.

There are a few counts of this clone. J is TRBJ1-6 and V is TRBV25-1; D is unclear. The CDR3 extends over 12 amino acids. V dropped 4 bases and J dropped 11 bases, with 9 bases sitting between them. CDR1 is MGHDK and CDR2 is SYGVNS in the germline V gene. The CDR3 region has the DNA TGTGCCAGCAGTGTGGGTGCGGCACCCCTCCACTTT. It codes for CASSVGAAPLHF.

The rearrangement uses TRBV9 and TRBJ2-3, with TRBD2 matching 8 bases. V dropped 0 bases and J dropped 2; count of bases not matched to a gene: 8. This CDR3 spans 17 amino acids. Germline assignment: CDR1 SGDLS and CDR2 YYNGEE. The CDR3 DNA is TGTGCCAGCAGCGTAGGCTGGCGGGGGGCAGACACAGATACGCAGTATTTT. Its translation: CASSVGWRGADTDTQYF.

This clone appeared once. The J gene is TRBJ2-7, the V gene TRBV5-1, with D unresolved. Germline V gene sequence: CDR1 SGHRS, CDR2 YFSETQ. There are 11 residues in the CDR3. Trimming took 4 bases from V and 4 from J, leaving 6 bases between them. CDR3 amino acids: CASSVGYEQYF. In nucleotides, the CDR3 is TGCGCCAGCAGCGTGGGGTACGAGCAGTACTTC.

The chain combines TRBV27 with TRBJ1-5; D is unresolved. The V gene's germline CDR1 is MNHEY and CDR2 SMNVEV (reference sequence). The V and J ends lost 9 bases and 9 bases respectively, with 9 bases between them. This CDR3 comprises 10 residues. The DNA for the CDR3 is TGTGCCAGTGGGGAGGGGCCCCAGCATTTT. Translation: CASGEGPQHF.